This paragraph covers one TCR beta chain sequence. The data are from a study of blood T cell repertoires in COVID-19. Sequencing was performed with immunoSEQ multiplex PCR; in TCRdb, only in-frame clones are kept and a portion is missing. The profile shows roughly 190,000 clones, roughly 82% of them singletons. Seattle-derived patients entered the study during active infection and were followed longitudinally. The source material was peripheral blood. The TCR originated in a woman aged 60 to 75 with COVID-19, enrolled during active disease.

In DNA form, the CDR3 reads TGTGCCAGCAGTTTTCGGGGGGAGAATCAGCCCCAGCATTTT. Its translation: CASSFRGENQPQHF. This chain connects TRBV28 to TRBJ1-5; D might be TRBD1 (5 bases). Germline V gene lookup returns CDR1 MDHEN and CDR2 SYDVKM. V lost 3 bases and J lost 4, with 10 bases in between. The CDR3 covers 14 residues.